Below are 4 T cell receptor beta chains sequenced from a single sample in a study of shared clonotypes between healthy human individuals. Clones were read by immunoSEQ multiplex PCR, and TCRdb kept only the in-frame ones, dropping some. This sample has about 1,900,000 clones, with about 94% found just once. CD8 cells regarded as naive lacked CD45RO, were positively chosen for CCR7, and omitted terminally differentiated effector memory CD45RA+ cells. The source material was naive CD8+ T cells sorted from blood. These receptors all come from a man aged 18 to 29 in good health.

In its sample, this clone was seen once. The genes are TRBV7-8 and TRBJ2-7; either TRBD1 or TRBD2 may supply D (5 bases each). The CDR3 has 16 amino acids. Germline V gene sequence: CDR1 SGHVS, CDR2 FQNEAQ. The germline V and J ends were trimmed by 1 base and 0 bases, with 13 bases remaining between them. CDR3: CASSLEGWGSSYEQYF. The DNA of the CDR3 is TGTGCCAGCAGCTTAGAAGGCTGGGGGAGCTCCTACGAGCAGTACTTC.

This clone was recorded only once. The chain has TRBV13 and TRBJ2-7, with 7 nucleotides matching TRBD1. Losses at the gene ends were 8 bases for V and 2 bases for J; bases not matched to a gene: 12. This CDR3 is built from 15 residues. From germline, CDR1 is PRHDT and CDR2 FYEKMQ (reference sequence). CDR3 sequence (DNA): TGTGCCAGCGGATTAAGTAGGGACAGTGCCTACGAGCAGTACTTC. Protein: CASGLSRDSAYEQYF. Full variable domain (rest looked up from reference TRBV13 and TRBJ2-7): AAGVIQSPRHLIKEKRETATLKCYPIPRHDTVYWYQQGPGQDPQFLISFYEKMQSDKGSIPDRFSAQQFSDYHSELNMSSLELGDSALYFCASGLSRDSAYEQYFGPGTRLTVT.

This chain connects TRBV6-5 to TRBJ2-7; no definite D call. Germline V gene sequence: CDR1 MNHEY, CDR2 SVGAGI. The CDR3 runs 15 residues. Between the trimmed V and J ends, which lost 2 bases and 0 bases, there was a span of 11 bases. Written as DNA, the CDR3 is TGTGCCAGCAGTTACGGCCTCGGTAGCTCCTACGAGCAGTACTTC. It translates to CASSYGLGSSYEQYF.

The rearrangement links TRBV5-4 to TRBJ1-4; a possible D gene is TRBD1 (6 bases). The CDR3 sequence is 11 residues long. The germline V and J ends were trimmed by 4 bases and 8 bases, with 6 bases remaining between them. Germline values: CDR1 SGHNT, CDR2 YYREEE (reference sequence). CDR3 protein: CASSGGEKLFF. CDR3 in DNA: TGTGCCAGCAGCGGGGGCGAAAAACTGTTTTTT.